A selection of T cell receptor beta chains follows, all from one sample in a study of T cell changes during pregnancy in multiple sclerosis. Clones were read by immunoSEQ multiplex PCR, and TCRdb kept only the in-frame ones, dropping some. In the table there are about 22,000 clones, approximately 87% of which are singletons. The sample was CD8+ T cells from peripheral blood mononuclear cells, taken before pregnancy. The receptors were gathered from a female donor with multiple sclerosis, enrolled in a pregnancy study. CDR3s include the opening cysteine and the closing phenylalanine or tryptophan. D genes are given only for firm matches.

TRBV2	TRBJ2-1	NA	TGTGCCAGCAGCCCGACAGAGCGTAACGTCTACAATGAGCAGTTCTTC	CASSPTERNVYNEQFF
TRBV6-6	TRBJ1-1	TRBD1	TGTGCCAGCAGTTTGGGACAGGGGAACACTGAAGCTTTCTTT	CASSLGQGNTEAFF
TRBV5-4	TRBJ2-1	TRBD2	TGTGCCAGCAGCTTAGAGACTAGCGATTACAATGAGCAGTTCTTC	CASSLETSDYNEQFF
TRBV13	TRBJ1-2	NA	TGTGCCAGCAGCTCTGGACTGGAAGCTAACTATGGCTACACCTTC	CASSSGLEANYGYTF
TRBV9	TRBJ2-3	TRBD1	TGTGCCAGCAGCGTTTCCCAGGGGGCCAGCACTGATACGCAGTATTTT	CASSVSQGASTDTQYF
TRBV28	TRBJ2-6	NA	TGTGCCAGCAGTACACCGGGACTTTCTCGATCTGGGGCCAACGTCCTGACTTTC	CASSTPGLSRSGANVLTF
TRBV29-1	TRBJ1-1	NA	TGCAGCGTTGAAGCTCACCGCGAGGGCACTGAAGCTTTCTTT	CSVEAHREGTEAFF
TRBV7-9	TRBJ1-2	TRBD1	TGTGCCAGCAGCCTAACAGGGGTGGGCTACACCTTC	CASSLTGVGYTF
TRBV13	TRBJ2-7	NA	TGTGCCAGCAGCCGTAGGGGCTACGAGCAGTACTTC	CASSRRGYEQYF
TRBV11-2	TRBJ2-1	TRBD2	TGTGCCAGCAGCGCCCCGGCGGGAGAATGGGATGAGCAGTTCTTC	CASSAPAGEWDEQFF
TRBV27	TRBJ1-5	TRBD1	TGTGCCAGCAGTTCTAACAGGGGGCGGTGGCAGCCCCAGCATTTT	CASSSNRGRWQPQHF
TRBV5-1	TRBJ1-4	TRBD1	TGCGCCAGCAGCAGGGGACAGGATAATGAAAAACTGTTTTTT	CASSRGQDNEKLFF
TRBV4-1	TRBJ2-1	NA	TGCGCCAGCAGCCAAGATCGACAGGAATTCTACAATGAGCAGTTCTTC	CASSQDRQEFYNEQFF
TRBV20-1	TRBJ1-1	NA	TGCAGTGTGTGGGCGAACACTGAAGCTTTCTTT	CSVWANTEAFF
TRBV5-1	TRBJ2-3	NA	TGCGCCAGCAGCTTGGACGGGACTGGCACAGATACGCAGTATTTT	CASSLDGTGTDTQYF
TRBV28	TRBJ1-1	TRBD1	TGTGCCAGCAGTCCGAACGTGGGACAGATGAACACTGAAGCTTTCTTT	CASSPNVGQMNTEAFF
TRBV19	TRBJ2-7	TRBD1	TGTGCCAGTATGGGACAGTCTTTCTACGAGCAGTACTTC	CASMGQSFYEQYF
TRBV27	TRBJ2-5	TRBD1	TGTGCCAGCAGTTTAAACAGGGGGCGGCAAGAGACCCAGTACTTC	CASSLNRGRQETQYF
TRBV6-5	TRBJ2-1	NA	TGTGCCAGCAGTTATTTAGGGGACAATGAGCAGTTCTTC	CASSYLGDNEQFF
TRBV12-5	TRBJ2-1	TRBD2	TGTGCTAGTGGTGCCCCGGGACTAGCGGGAGACAATGAGCAGTTCTTC	CASGAPGLAGDNEQFF
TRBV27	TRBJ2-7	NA	TGTGCCAGCAGTTTATTGTGGGCTAGCCGGCCCTACGAGCAGTACTTC	CASSLLWASRPYEQYF
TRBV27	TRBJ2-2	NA	TGTGCCAGCAGCCCGGGGGAGTGGGCCGGGGAGCTGTTTTTT	CASSPGEWAGELFF
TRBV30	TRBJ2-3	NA	TGTGCCTGGAGTCCGGACTGGACAGATACGCAGTATTTT	CAWSPDWTDTQYF